This T cell receptor (beta chain) originates from a study of CD8+ T cells in alopecia areata. Treatment described: oral pan-JAK inhibitor, 5-10 mg twice daily. This clone turned up a few times. Isolated RNA was reverse transcribed into cDNA used as the sequencing template. Data came from immunoSEQ multiplex PCR; TCRdb stores just in-frame clones and leaves some out. The table shows 79,000 or so clones, with around 66% occurring only once. Trimming removed 5 bases from V and 5 bases from J, with 13 bases in between. The CDR3 contains 13 residues. The germline V gene encodes CDR1 LGHNA and CDR2 YNFKEQ. The origin of this receptor is a human donor with alopecia areata. The sample in question was CD8+ T cells sorted from blood, obtained at week 24, from a patient treated with tofacitinib. This chain joins TRBV4-2 and TRBJ2-7; D gene unclear. This chain's CDR3 is CASSLARTNEQYF. The CDR3 DNA follows: TGTGCCAGCAGCTTAGCCCGGACCAACGAGCAGTACTTC.